Below are 11 T cell receptor beta chains sequenced from a single sample in a study of early T cells in non-severe SARS-CoV-2 infection. TCRdb recomputed calls from the 5' RACE reads with MiXCR, one row per CDR3 protein. The sample carries about 44,000 distinct CDR3 sequences, around 6.1% recorded once. The sample here was whole blood, taken at baseline. These receptors originate from an adult who was a healthcare worker with PCR-confirmed SARS-CoV-2 infection or an uninfected control (not recorded which).

The chain is built from TRBV20-1 and TRBJ2-3, with D possibly matching TRBD2 (6 bases). The CDR3 totals 12 residues. Germline CDR1 reads DFQATT; CDR2 reads SNEGSKA (reference sequence). The V and J ends lost 3 bases and 4 bases respectively, with 8 bases between them. DNA of the CDR3: TGCAGTGCTAGGGGACTTTCAGATACGCAGTATTTT. This encodes CSARGLSDTQYF.

Of note for this clonotype: The germline gene is not matched at one end of the junction; a read error may be the cause. This chain links TRBV20-1 with TRBJ2-7; 9 positions agree with TRBD2. The CDR3 has 15 amino acids. Germline values: CDR1 DFQATT, CDR2 SNEGSKA (reference sequence). CDR3 amino acids: CNATQTSGRPYEQYF. The CDR3 coding sequence is TGCAATGCTACCCAAACTAGCGGGCGTCCCTACGAGCAGTACTTC.

This clonotype has more than one count but fewer than ten. The rearrangement uses TRBV28 and TRBJ2-7; D remains ambiguous. Germline V CDR1 and CDR2: MDHEN, SYDVKM. Deletions cut 7 bases from V and 5 bases from J, with 9 bases between. This CDR3 is 11 amino acids long. CDR3 loop: CASNGLDEQYF. The CDR3 DNA reads as TGTGCCAGCAATGGATTGGACGAGCAGTACTTC. Combining the CDR3 with reference TRBV28 and TRBJ2-7 gives the whole variable domain DVKVTQSSRYLVKRTGEKVFLECVQDMDHENMFWYRQDPGLGLRLIYFSYDVKMKEKGDIPEGYSVSREKKERFSLILESASTNQTSMYLCASNGLDEQYFGPGTRLTVT.

This clonotype was observed a few times. The rearrangement joins TRBV7-2 to TRBJ2-3; 13 positions match TRBD2. Germline V gene data show CDR1 as SGHTA and CDR2 as FQGNSA. V lost 4 bases and J lost 5; bases outside the gene matches: 3. The CDR3 is 15 amino acids. CDR3 coding DNA: TGTGCCAGCAGCTCTACTAGCGGGGGGGGAGATACGCAGTATTTT. It yields the protein CASSSTSGGGDTQYF.

This clonotype has ten or more counts. The V and J genes are TRBV5-4 and TRBJ2-7; D unresolved. Between the trimmed V and J ends, which lost 1 base and 6 bases, there was a span of 14 bases. There are 14 residues in the CDR3. Germline values: CDR1 SGHNT, CDR2 YYREEE (reference sequence). CDR3 region: CASSLSNARGEQYF. The CDR3 region has the DNA TGTGCCAGCAGCTTGTCTAACGCCCGCGGCGAGCAGTACTTC. Complete variable domain (other parts from reference TRBV5-4 and TRBJ2-7): ETGVTQSPTHLIKTRGQQVTLRCSSQSGHNTVSWYQQALGQGPQFIFQYYREEENGRGNFPPRFSGLQFPNYSSELNVNALELDDSALYLCASSLSNARGEQYFGPGTRLTVT.

This clonotype was counted at least ten times. The chain recombines TRBV12-5 with TRBJ1-1, with D uncertain. The germline CDR1 and CDR2 sequences are LGHNT and FRNRAP. The CDR3 extends over 10 amino acids. V lost 5 bases and J 9 bases, leaving 7 bases between the germline ends. CDR3 sequence (DNA): TGTGCTAGTGGTCCCCTGAAAGCTTTCTTT. Encoded protein: CASGPLKAFF.

This clonotype was counted ten times or more. The chain links TRBV5-1 to TRBJ2-2, with 7 bases lining up with TRBD2. The CDR3 totals 16 residues. The J segment lost 5 bases and the V segment lost 0 bases, leaving 7 bases of the junction unmatched. In germline, CDR1 is SGHRS, CDR2 YFSETQ. CDR3 DNA: TGCGCCAGCAGCTTGGGTTTGCGGGAGTCGACCGGGGAGCTGTTTTTT. Encoded protein: CASSLGLRESTGELFF.

The J gene is TRBJ2-3, the V gene TRBV7-2, with D maybe TRBD2 (6 bases). Germline values: CDR1 SGHTA, CDR2 FQGNSA. The CDR3 covers 13 residues. Deletions cut 7 bases from V and 1 base from J, with 9 bases between. This CDR3 reads CASNSGGTDTQYF. CDR3 nucleotides: TGTGCCAGCAACTCGGGGGGCACAGATACGCAGTATTTT.

This clonotype was seen ten or more times. The genes are TRBV7-2 and TRBJ1-1; D unclear. The CDR3 runs to 14 residues. Per germline, CDR1 SGHTA and CDR2 FQGNSA. The V gene lost 2 bases and the J gene lost 1 base, with 8 bases spanning the gap. This CDR3 is CASSLSAANTEAFF. CDR3 DNA: TGTGCCAGCAGCTTATCAGCGGCGAACACTGAAGCTTTCTTT.

At least ten counts were recorded for this clonotype. This sequence joins TRBV4-3 and TRBJ1-6; the D is unclear. The CDR3 loop spans 14 amino acids. V lost 4 bases and J lost 5, with 9 bases in between. Per germline, CDR1 LGHNA and CDR2 YSLEER. CDR3 residues: CASSPSANNSPLHF. Written as DNA, the CDR3 is TGCGCCAGCAGCCCCAGTGCAAATAATTCACCCCTCCACTTT.

The chain has TRBV5-5 and TRBJ2-7; D possibly corresponds to TRBD1 (6 bases). Per the germline V gene, CDR1 is SGHKS and CDR2 is YYEKEE (reference sequence). The CDR3 is made up of 14 amino acids. The V end was cut by 2 bases, the J end by 3 bases, with 12 bases between. The CDR3 DNA is TGTGCCAGCAGCTTAGACAGGTTTCGCTACGAGCAGTACTTC. This codes for CASSLDRFRYEQYF.